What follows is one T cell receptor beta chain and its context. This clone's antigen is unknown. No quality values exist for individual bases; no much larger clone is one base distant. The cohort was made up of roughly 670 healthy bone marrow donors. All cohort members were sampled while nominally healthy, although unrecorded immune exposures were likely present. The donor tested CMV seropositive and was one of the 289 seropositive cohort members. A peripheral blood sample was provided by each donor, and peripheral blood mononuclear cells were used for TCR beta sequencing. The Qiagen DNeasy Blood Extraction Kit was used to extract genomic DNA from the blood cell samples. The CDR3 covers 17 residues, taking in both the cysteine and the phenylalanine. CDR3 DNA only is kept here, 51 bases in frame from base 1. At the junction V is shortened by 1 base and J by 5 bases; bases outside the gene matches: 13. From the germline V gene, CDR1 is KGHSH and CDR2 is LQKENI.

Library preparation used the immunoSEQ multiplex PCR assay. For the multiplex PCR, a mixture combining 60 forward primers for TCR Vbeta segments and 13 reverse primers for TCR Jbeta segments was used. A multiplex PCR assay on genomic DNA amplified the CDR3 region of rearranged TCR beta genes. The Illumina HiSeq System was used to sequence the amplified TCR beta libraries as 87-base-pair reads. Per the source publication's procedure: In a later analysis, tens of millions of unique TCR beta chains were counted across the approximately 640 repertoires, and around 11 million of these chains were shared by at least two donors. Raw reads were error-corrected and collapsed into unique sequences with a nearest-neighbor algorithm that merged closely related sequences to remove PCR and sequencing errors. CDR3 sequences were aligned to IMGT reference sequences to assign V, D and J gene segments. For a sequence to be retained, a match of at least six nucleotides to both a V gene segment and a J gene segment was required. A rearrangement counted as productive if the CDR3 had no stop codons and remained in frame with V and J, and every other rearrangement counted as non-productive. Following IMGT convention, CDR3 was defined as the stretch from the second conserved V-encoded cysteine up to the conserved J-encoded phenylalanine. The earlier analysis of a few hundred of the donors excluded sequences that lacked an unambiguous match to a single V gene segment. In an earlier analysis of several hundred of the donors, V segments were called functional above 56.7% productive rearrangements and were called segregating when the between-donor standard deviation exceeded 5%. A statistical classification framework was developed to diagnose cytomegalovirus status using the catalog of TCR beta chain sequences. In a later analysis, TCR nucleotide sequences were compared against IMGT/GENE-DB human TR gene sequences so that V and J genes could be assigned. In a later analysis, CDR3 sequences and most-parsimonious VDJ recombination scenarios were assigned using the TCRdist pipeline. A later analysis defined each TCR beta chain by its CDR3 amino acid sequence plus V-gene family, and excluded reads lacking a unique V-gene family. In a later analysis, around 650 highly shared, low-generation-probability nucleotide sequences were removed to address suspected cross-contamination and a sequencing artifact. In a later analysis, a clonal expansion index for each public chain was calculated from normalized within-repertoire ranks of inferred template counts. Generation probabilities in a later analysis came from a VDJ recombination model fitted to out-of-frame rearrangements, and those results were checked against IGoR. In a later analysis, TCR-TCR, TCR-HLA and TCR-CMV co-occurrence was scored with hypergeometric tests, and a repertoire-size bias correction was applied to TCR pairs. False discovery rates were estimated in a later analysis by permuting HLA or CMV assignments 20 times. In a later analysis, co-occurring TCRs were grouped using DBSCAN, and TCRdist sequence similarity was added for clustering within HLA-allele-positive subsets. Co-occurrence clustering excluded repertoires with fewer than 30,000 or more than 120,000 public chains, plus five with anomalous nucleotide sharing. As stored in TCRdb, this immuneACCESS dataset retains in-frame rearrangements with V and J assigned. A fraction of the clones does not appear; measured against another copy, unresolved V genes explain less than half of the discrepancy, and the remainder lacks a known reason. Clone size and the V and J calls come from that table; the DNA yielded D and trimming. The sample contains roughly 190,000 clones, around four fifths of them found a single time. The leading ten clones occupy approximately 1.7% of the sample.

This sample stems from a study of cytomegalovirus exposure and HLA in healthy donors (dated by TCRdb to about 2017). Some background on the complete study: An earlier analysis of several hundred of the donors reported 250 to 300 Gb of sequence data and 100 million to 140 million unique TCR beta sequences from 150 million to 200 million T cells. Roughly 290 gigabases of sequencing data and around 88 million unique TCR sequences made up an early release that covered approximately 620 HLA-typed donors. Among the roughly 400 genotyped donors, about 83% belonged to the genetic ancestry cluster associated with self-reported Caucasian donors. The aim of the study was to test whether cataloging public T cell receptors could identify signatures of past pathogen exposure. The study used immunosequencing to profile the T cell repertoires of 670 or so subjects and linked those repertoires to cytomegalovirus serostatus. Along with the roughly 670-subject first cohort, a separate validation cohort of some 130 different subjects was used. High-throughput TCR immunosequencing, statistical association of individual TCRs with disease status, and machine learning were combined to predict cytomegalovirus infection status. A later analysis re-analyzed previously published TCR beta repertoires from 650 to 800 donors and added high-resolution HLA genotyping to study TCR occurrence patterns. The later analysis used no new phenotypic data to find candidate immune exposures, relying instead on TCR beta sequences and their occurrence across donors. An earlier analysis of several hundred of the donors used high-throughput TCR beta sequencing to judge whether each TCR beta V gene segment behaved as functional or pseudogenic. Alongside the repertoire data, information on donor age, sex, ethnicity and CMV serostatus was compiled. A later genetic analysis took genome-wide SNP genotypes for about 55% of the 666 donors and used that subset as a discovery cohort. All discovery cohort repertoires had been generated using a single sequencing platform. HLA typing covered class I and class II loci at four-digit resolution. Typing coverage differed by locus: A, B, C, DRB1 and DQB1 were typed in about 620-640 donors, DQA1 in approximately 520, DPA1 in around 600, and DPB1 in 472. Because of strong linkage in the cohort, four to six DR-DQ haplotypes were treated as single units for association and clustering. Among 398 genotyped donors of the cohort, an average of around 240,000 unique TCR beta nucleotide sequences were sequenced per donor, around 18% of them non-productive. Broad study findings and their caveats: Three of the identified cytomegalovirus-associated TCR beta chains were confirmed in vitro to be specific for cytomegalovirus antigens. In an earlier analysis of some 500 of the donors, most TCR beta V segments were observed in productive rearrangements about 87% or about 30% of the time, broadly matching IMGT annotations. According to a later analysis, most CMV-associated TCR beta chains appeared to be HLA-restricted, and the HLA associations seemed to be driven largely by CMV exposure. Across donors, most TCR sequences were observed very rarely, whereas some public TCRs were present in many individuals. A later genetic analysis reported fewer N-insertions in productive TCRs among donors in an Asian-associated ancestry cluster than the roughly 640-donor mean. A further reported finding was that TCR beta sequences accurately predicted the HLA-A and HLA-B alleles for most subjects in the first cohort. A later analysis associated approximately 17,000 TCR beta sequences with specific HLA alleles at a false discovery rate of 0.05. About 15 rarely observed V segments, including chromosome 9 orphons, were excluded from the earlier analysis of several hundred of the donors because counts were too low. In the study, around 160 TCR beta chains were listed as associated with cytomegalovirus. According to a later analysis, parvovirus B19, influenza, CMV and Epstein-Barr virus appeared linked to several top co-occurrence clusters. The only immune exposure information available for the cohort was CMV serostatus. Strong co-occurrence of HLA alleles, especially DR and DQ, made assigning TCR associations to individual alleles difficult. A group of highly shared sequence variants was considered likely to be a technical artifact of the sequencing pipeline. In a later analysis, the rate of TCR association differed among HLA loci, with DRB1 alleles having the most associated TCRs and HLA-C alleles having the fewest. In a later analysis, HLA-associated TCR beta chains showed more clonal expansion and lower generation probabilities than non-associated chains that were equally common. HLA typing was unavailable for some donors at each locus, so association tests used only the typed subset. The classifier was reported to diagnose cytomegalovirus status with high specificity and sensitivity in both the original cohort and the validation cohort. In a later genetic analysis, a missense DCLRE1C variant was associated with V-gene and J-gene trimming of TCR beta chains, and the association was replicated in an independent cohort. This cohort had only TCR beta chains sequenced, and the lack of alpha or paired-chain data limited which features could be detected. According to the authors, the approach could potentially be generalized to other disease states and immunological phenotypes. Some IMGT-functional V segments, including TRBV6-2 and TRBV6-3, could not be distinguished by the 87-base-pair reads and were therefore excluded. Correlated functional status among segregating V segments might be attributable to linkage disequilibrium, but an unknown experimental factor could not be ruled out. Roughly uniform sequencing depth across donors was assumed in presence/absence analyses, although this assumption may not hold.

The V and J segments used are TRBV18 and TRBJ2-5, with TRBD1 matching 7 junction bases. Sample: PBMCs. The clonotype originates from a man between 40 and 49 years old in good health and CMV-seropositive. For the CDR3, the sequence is CASSPRGGSQGTETQYF. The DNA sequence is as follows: TGTGCCAGCTCACCACGAGGGGGCAGCCAGGGCACGGAGACCCAGTACTTC.